This TCR beta chain was documented in a study of T-cell memory formation after mild COVID-19. Study details: Clusters were largely donor specific.

Per the germline V gene, CDR1 is DFQATT and CDR2 is SNEGSKA (reference sequence). The CDR3 is 14 residues long. V lost 5 bases, J lost 1 base, and 14 bases lay in between. Findings and caveats of the study: Clones from the second wave (peaking day 37) had unconfirmed SARS-CoV-2 specificity.

The sample holds a few counts of this clonotype. What it recognizes is unknown. Each CDR3 protein is one row after TCRdb ran MiXCR on the 5' RACE reads. The data hold about 180,000 distinct CDR3 sequences, with roughly 17% observed a single time. V is TRBV20-1 and J is TRBJ1-1; D perhaps matches TRBD1 (5 bases). Sequenced material: PBMCs or a T cell subset sorted from them (not recorded which). The receptor was isolated from an adult woman who had mild COVID-19 (a few samples of this study predate the infection). Cell type and time point are not known. CDR3 sequence reads: CSAFRQSRNTEAFF. The CDR3 DNA is TGCAGTGCTTTTCGACAGTCCCGGAACACTGAAGCTTTCTTT.